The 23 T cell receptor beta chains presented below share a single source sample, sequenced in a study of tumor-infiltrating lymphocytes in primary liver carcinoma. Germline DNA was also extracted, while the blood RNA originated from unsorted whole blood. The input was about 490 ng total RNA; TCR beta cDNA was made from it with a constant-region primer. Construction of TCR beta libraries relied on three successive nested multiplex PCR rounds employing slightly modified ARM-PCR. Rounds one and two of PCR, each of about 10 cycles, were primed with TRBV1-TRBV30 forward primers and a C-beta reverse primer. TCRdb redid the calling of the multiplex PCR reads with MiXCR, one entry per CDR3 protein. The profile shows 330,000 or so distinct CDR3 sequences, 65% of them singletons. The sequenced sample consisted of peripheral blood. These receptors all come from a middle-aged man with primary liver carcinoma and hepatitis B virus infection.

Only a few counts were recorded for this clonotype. The CDR3 DNA reads TGTGCCAGCACCCCCCGCGGGCCCTCCTACGAGCAGTACTTC. It translates to CASTPRGPSYEQYF. The chain carries TRBV10-3 and TRBJ2-7; perhaps TRBD2 as D (5 bases). With 10 bases removed from V and 0 bases from J, the gap between germline ends came to 16 bases. This CDR3 contains 14 residues. The germline CDR1 and CDR2 sequences are ENHRY and SYGVKD.

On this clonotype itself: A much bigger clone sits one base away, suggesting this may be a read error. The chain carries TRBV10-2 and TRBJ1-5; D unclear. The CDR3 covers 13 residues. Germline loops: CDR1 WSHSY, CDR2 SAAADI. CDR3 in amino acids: CASSEEGGQPRHF. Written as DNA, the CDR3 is TGCGCCAGCAGTGAGGAGGGAGGTCAGCCCCGGCATTTT.

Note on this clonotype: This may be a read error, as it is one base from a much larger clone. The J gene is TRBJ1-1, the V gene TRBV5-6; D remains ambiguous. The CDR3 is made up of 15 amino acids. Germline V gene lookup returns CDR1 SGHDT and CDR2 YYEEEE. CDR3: CASSFSWQTNTEVFF. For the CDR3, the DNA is TGTGCCAGCAGCTTTTCGTGGCAGACAAACACTGAAGTTTTCTTT.

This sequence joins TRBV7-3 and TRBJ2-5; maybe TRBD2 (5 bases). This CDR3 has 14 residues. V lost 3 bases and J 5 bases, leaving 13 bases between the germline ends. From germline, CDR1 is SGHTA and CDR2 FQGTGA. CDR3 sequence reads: CASSLTPSSETQYF. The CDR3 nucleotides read TGTGCCAGCAGCTTGACTCCTAGCAGCGAGACCCAGTACTTC. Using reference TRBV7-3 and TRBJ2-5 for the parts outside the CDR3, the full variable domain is GAGVSQTPSNKVTEKGKYVELRCDPISGHTALYWYRQSLGQGPEFLIYFQGTGAADDSGLPNDRFFAVRPEGSVSTLKIQRTERGDSAVYLCASSLTPSSETQYFGPGTRLLVL.

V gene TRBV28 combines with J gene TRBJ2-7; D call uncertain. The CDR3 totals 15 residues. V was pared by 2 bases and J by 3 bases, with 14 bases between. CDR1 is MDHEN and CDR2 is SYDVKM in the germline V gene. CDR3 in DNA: TGTGCCAGCAGTTTAATCTCTCGGACGGTCTACGAGCAGTACTTC. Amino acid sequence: CASSLISRTVYEQYF.

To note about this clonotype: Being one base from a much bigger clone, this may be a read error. The CDR3: CASGTGNSETQYF. CDR3 nucleotides: TGTGCTAGTGGAACAGGGAACTCAGAGACCCAGTACTTC. The J gene is TRBJ2-5, the V gene TRBV12-5; tentative D call: TRBD1 (6 bases). The V gene lost 6 bases and the J gene lost 4 bases, with 12 bases spanning the gap. This CDR3 contains 13 residues. From germline, CDR1 is LGHNT and CDR2 FRNRAP.

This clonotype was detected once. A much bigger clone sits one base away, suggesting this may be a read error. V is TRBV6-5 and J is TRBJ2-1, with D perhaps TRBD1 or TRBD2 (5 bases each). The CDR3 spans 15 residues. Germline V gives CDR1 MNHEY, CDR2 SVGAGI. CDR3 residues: CASRLAGTPNNEQLF. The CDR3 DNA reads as TGTGCCAGCAGACTGGCCGGGACGCCTAACAATGAGCAGTTATTC.

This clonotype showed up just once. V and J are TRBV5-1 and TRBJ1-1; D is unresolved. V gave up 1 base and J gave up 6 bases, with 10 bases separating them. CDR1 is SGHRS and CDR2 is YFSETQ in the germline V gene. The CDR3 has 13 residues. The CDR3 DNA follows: TGCGCCAGCAGCTTGTCCGGGAGTGCTGAAGCTTTCTTT. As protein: CASSLSGSAEAFF.

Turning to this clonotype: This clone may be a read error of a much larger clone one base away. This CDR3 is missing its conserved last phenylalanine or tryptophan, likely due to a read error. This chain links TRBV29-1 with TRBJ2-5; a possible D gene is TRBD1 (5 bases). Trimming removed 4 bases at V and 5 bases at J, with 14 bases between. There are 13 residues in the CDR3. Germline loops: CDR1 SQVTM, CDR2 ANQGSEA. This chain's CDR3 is CSVVAGYGETQYL. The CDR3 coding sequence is TGCAGCGTTGTTGCAGGGTATGGGGAGACCCAGTACTTA.

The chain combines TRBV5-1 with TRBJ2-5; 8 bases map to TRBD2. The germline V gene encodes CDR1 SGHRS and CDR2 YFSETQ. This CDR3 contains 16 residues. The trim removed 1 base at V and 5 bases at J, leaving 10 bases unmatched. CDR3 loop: CASSLMTGGPSETQYF. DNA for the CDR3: TGCGCCAGCAGCTTGATGACGGGAGGGCCGAGTGAGACCCAGTACTTC.

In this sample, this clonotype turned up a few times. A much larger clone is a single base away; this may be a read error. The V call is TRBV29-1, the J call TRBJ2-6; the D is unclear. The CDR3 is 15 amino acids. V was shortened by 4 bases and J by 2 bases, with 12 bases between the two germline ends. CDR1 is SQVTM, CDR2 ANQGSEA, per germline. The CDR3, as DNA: TGCAGCGTTGCCCAAGTAGGTGCTGGGGCCAACGTCCTGACTTTC. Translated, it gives CSVAQVGAGANVLTF.

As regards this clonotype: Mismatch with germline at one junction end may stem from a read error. CDR3 region: CASSWGQETQHF. CDR3 sequence (DNA): TGTGCCAGCAGTTGGGGTCAAGAGACCCAGCACTTC. The genes are TRBV6-5 and TRBJ2-5, with unresolved D. This CDR3 spans 12 amino acids. The germline V gene encodes CDR1 MNHEY and CDR2 SVGAGI.

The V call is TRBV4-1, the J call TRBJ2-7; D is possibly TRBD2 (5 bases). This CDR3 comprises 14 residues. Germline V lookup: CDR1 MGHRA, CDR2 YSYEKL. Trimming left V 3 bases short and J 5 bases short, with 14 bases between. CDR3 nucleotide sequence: TGCGCCAGCAGCCAGGCGACCGGGCGGGACGAGCAGTACTTC. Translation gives CASSQATGRDEQYF.

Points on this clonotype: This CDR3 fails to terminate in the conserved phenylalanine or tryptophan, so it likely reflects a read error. CDR3 in DNA: TGTACCAGCAGCTTAGATAGCGGTAGGGTCTACGAGCAGTACTAC. This sequence encodes CTSSLDSGRVYEQYY. This chain links TRBV11-2 with TRBJ2-7; a possible D gene is TRBD2 (6 bases). CDR1 is SGHAT and CDR2 is FQNNGV in the germline V gene. This CDR3 comprises 15 residues.

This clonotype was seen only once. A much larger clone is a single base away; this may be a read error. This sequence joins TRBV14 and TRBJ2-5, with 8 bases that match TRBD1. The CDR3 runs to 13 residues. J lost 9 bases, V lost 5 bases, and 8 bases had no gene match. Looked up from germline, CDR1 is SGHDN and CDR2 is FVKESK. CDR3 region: CASSEYRGEPQYF. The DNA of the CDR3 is TGTGCCAGCAGCGAATACAGGGGGGAGCCCCAGTACTTC.

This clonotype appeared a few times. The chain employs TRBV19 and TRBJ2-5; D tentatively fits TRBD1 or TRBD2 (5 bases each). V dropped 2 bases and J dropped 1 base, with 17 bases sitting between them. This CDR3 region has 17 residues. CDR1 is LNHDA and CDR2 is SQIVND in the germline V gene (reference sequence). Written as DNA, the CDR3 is TGTGCCAGTAGTATAAACCGGCTTTTCGGGGCCCAAGAGACCCAGTACTTC. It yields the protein CASSINRLFGAQETQYF.

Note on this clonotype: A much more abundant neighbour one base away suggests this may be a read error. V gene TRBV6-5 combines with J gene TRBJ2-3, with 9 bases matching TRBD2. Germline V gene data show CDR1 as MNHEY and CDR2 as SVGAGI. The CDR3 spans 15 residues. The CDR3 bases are TGTGCCAGCAGTGCTCTAGCGGGAAGCACAGATACGCGGTATTTT. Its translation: CASSALAGSTDTRYF.

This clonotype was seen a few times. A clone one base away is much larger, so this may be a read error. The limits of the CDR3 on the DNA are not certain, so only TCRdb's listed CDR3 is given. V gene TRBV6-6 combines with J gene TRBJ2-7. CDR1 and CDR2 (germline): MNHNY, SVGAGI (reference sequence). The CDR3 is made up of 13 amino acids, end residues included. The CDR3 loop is CASSLAVEYERYF.

The CDR3 DNA sequence: TGTGCCAGCAGACCTACTAGCGGATCGAACACCGGGGAGCTGTTTTTT. Its protein product is CASRPTSGSNTGELFF. This chain connects TRBV5-4 to TRBJ2-2; 8 nucleotides agree with TRBD2. This CDR3 comprises 16 residues. Trimming removed 5 bases from V and 0 bases from J; junction bases left unmatched: 6. Germline lookup yields CDR1 SGHNT and CDR2 YYREEE (reference sequence).

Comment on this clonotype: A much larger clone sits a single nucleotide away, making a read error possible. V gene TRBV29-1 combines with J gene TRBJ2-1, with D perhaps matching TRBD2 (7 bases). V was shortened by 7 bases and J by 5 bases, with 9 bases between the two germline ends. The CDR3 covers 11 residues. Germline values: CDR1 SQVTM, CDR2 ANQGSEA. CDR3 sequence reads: CSEGGDNEQFF. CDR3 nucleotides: TGCAGCGAGGGGGGGGACAATGAGCAGTTCTTC.

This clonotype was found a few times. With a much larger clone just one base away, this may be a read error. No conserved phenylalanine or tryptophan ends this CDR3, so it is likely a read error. CDR3 bases: TGTGCCAGCAGTCCTGTTACTAGCGAGTACGAGCAGTACCTC. Protein: CASSPVTSEYEQYL. V is TRBV6-2 or TRBV6-3 and J is TRBJ2-7; 7 nucleotides line up with TRBD2. Germline CDR1 MNHEY, CDR2 SVGEGT. The CDR3 is made up of 14 amino acids. J was trimmed by 4 bases and V by 5 bases; bases with no gene match: 8.

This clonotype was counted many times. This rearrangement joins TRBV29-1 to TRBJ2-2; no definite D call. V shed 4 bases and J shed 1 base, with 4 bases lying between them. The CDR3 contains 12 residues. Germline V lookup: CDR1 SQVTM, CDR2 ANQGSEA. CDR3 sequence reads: CSVVRNTGELFF. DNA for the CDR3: TGCAGCGTTGTTAGGAACACCGGGGAGCTGTTTTTT.

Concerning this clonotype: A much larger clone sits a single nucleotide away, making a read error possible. In DNA, the CDR3 is TGTGCCAGCAACAAAAAGGGGACAGGGGTGTACGAGCAGTACTTC. This encodes CASNKKGTGVYEQYF. The chain links TRBV5-6 to TRBJ2-7; 10 bases are a match to TRBD1. The ends lost 6 bases at V and 4 bases at J; junction bases unmatched: 10. Germline lookup yields CDR1 SGHDT and CDR2 YYEEEE. The CDR3 totals 15 residues.